This record covers a single T cell receptor beta chain. The antigen remains undetermined. This entry belongs to a study of shared clonotypes between healthy human individuals. This CDR3 is built from 15 residues. The V end lost 1 base, the J end lost 8 bases, and 15 bases lay between the germline ends. The germline V gene encodes CDR1 SGHNT and CDR2 YYREEE (reference sequence). Study-wide results and limits: The authors sampled blood alone, and tissue repertoires likely differ.

Each subset's genomic DNA was shared equally among a number of immunoSEQ plates. Assay: immunoSEQ multiplex PCR; the TCRdb copy retains only in-frame clones and omits some. The sample includes roughly 2.2 million clones, just over 90% of them seen just once. CD4+ cells underwent separation, giving CD45RA+ naive and CD45RA-negative memory subsets. The sample comprised naive CD4+ T cells from PBMCs. The subset here: CD45RA+ positively selected. The J gene is TRBJ1-4, the V gene TRBV5-4; D remains ambiguous. This TCR was recovered from a man between 18 and 35 years old in good health. Some clones in this sample may be carry-over from other donors' samples. The CDR3 DNA reads as TGTGCCAGCAGCTTGAGTTCTGCCCGAGTGGAAAAACTGTTTTTT. Translating it yields CASSLSSARVEKLFF. Full variable domain (remainder filled in from reference TRBV5-4 and TRBJ1-4): ETGVTQSPTHLIKTRGQQVTLRCSSQSGHNTVSWYQQALGQGPQFIFQYYREEENGRGNFPPRFSGLQFPNYSSELNVNALELDDSALYLCASSLSSARVEKLFFGSGTQLSVL.